Below, 8 T cell receptor beta chains from the same sample are listed, as sequenced in a study of cytomegalovirus exposure and HLA in healthy donors. The PCR had 60 Vbeta and 13 Jbeta primers. Using immunoSEQ multiplex PCR, the repertoire was profiled, and TCRdb retains in-frame clones only, with some absent. The table lists about 190,000 clones, approximately 80% of them singletons, with around an eighth in the top ten. Sequencing was done on a sample of PBMCs. These receptors were obtained from a woman younger than 45 in good health and CMV-seropositive.

V is TRBV6-5 and J is TRBJ1-2; possibly TRBD1 for D (5 bases). V was clipped by 6 bases and J by 6 bases, with 20 bases between them. The CDR3 consists of 15 residues. Germline CDR1 reads MNHEY; CDR2 reads SVGAGI. CDR3 DNA sequence: TGTGCCAGCAGGAGGATACAGGAAAGGCCCGATGGCTACACCTTC. Its translation is CASRRIQERPDGYTF.

V gene TRBV7-6 combines with J gene TRBJ2-2; unclear D gene. The CDR3 spans 14 residues. Trimming stripped 1 base from V and 1 base from J, with 4 bases between. Germline loops: CDR1 SGHVS, CDR2 FNYEAQ. The CDR3 here is CASSLDKNTGELFF. CDR3 sequence (DNA): TGTGCCAGCAGCTTAGACAAGAACACCGGGGAGCTGTTTTTT.

CDR3 protein: CASSHGDSLYEQYF. DNA for the CDR3: TGTGCCAGTAGCCATGGGGACAGTCTCTACGAGCAGTACTTC. V is TRBV19 and J is TRBJ2-7, with 7 positions matching TRBD1. With V trimmed by 6 bases and J by 3 bases, 8 bases remained unmatched. This CDR3 has 14 amino acids. Germline V gene data show CDR1 as LNHDA and CDR2 as SQIVND (reference sequence).

The chain has TRBV27 and TRBJ2-7; 8 bases align to TRBD1. Looked up from germline, CDR1 is MNHEY and CDR2 is SMNVEV (reference sequence). The CDR3 extends over 17 amino acids. With V trimmed by 0 bases and J by 2 bases, 9 bases remained unmatched. CDR3 amino acids: CASSLSPSQGATYEQYF. CDR3 DNA sequence: TGTGCCAGCAGTTTATCACCATCTCAGGGGGCTACCTACGAGCAGTACTTC.

The chain has TRBV19 and TRBJ1-1; D possibly corresponds to TRBD1 (6 bases). The V and J ends lost 1 base and 4 bases respectively, with 13 bases between them. The CDR3 contains 15 residues. Germline-derived CDR1 and CDR2 are LNHDA and SQIVND (reference sequence). The CDR3 nucleotides read TGTGCCAGTAGTATAGGTGCGGGGGCGGGCACTGAAGCTTTCTTT. As protein: CASSIGAGAGTEAFF.

The chain recombines TRBV28 with TRBJ2-1, with TRBD2 matching 7 bases. The ends lost 6 bases at V and 4 bases at J; junction bases unmatched: 6. The CDR3 spans 14 residues. Looked up from germline, CDR1 is MDHEN and CDR2 is SYDVKM. CDR3 coding DNA: TGTGCCAGCAGGGGGGGGAATATTTACAATGAGCAGTTCTTC. Translated, it gives CASRGGNIYNEQFF.

The gene calls are TRBV14 and TRBJ1-1; TRBD1 is a possible D gene (6 bases). Germline values: CDR1 SGHDN, CDR2 FVKESK. V was cut by 0 bases and J by 0 bases, with 20 bases left in between. The CDR3 extends over 19 amino acids. CDR3 DNA sequence: TGTGCCAGCAGCCAAGAGGGGGCTACCCCATTGGGGATGAACACTGAAGCTTTCTTT. This sequence encodes CASSQEGATPLGMNTEAFF. The full variable domain, completed using reference TRBV14 and TRBJ1-1, is EAGVTQFPSHSVIEKGQTVTLRCDPISGHDNLYWYRRVMGKEIKFLLHFVKESKQDESGMPNNRFLAERTGGTYSTLKVQPAELEDSGVYFCASSQEGATPLGMNTEAFFGQGTRLTVV.

This chain joins TRBV27 and TRBJ2-7; maybe TRBD2 (7 bases). The CDR3 runs to 15 residues. V was pared by 5 bases and J by 4 bases, with 18 bases between. Germline V lookup: CDR1 MNHEY, CDR2 SMNVEV (reference sequence). The CDR3 DNA is TGTGCCAGCAGTGATCTTGGGGGGGCGATTTACGAGCAGTACTTC. Translation gives CASSDLGGAIYEQYF.